This T cell receptor beta chain comes out of a study of blood T cell repertoires in COVID-19. Whole-study context: T cells, B-cell-depleted T cells, or PBMCs provided the cDNA or gDNA that served as material.

Original analysis: Quantification of nucleated cells was approximated via reference gene primer amplification. Assay: immunoSEQ multiplex PCR; the TCRdb copy retains only in-frame clones and omits some. Clone size and the V and J calls come from that table; the DNA yielded D and trimming. The sample includes about 50,000 clones, around 92% of them seen just once. The CDR3 is 20 residues long. This sequence was found in a human donor in a cohort sampled during active COVID-19. This chain links TRBV21-1 with TRBJ2-7; TRBD1 is taken as the D call from the table, unchecked against the DNA. TRBV21-1 is a pseudogene locus. The sequenced material came from peripheral blood. CDR3 DNA sequence: TGTGCCAGCAGCATCAAAATAGGGGACAACCGGGACCCTATGACCTACGAGCAGTACTTC. Translating gives CASSIKIGDNRDPMTYEQYF.